This T cell receptor beta chain was profiled in a study of T cells in Graves' hyperthyroidism and ophthalmopathy (dated by TCRdb to about 2019). Some background on the complete study: Peripheral blood samples were taken at initial diagnosis, before any treatment was given. A discovery cohort of around 100 patients, roughly 45 with Graves' ophthalmopathy and 57 with stable Graves' hyperthyroidism, was used to find distinguishing TCR V-J signatures. An independent validation cohort of around 19 hyperthyroidism patients and about 16 patients who later progressed to ophthalmopathy tested prospective prediction of ophthalmopathy. For training and testing, the approximately 92 patients in the discovery cohort were randomly divided in a 7:3 ratio. In addition, the study compared T-cell repertoires in thyroid tissue and in blood from five or six Graves' hyperthyroidism patients. After blood sampling, hyperthyroidism patients were treated with methimazole at a starting dose of 30 mg daily, and ophthalmopathy patients were treated with high-dose intravenous methylprednisolone. The paper describes TCR Vbeta CDR3 sequencing of fewer than 150 peripheral blood samples, made up of some 42 ophthalmopathy patients, approximately 76 hyperthyroidism patients and about 17 progressor patients. The investigation overall reported the following: Most expanded thyroid clonotypes (frequency above 0.001) were also detected in blood, suggesting blood repertoires may reflect thyroid immune responses. In validation, progression to ophthalmopathy was predicted by the model with approximately 67% sensitivity and roughly 76% specificity, a median of approximately 7.1 months before onset. Sample size was not statistically predetermined, and blinding of investigators to group allocation was not performed. A 13 V-J signature model separated ophthalmopathy from stable hyperthyroidism, with nearly 90% sensitivity and roughly 81% specificity in cross-validation and 80%/75% in testing.

In this sample, this clonotype turned up many times. Which antigen it targets is not known. No base-level quality is on record; no much larger clone is a single base apart. The TCR beta CDR3 regions were amplified from RNA transcripts. The first round of RT-PCR for the TCR CDR3 was performed with the HTBI primer set and the Qiagen OneStep RT-PCR kit. A second multiplex PCR round built the libraries, followed by size selection and purification. Paired-end sequencing of the libraries was performed with 100 bp reads on an Illumina HiSeq2000. Regarding the original processing steps: SOAPnuke was used to process the raw data, removing reads that contained adapters or uncalled bases, had a mean Phred below 15, or lacked an exact match to the constant primer or identifier. High-quality paired reads were merged using COPE v1.2.5, and each unique nucleotide sequence was defined as a clonotype. Clonotypes were aligned to IMGT TRBV, TRBD and TRBJ reference segments using MiTCR v1.1. Only V-J combinations with frequency above 0.0001, covering approximately 99% of repertoires, were analysed. A TCS score was defined as the ratio between F50 (clonal expansion) and ExV (chaos), using BLOSUM62-based TCRdist between CDR3 peptides within each V-J. Welch's t-statistics and random forest reduced around 550 V-J features to 13, which were used in a naive Bayes classifier (R e1071). TCRdb took the public reads, trimmed them with fastp at Q25, ran MiXCR for clone calling and kept in-frame beta chains. Each CDR3 protein gets just one entry, which takes the most common genes and DNA from the rows behind it. The authors' filters were not applied to this entry. This sample has around 600,000 distinct CDR3 sequences in its table, and approximately 14% of those were observed once. The ten largest make up 7.1% of the sample.

Moderately to severely active disease, a Clinical Activity Score of at least 3, a NOSPECS grade of at least 4, and a duration under 3 months were present in ophthalmopathy patients. Exclusion was applied to patients with uncontrolled infections, other autoimmune diseases, pregnancy or lactation. Diagnoses were based on clinical symptoms, serum thyroxine and TRAb, thyroid ultrasound and orbital computed tomography. PBMCs were separated from 8 to 10 ml of fresh peripheral blood using Ficoll-Paque density gradient centrifugation. Total RNA was extracted using Trizol reagent, and RNA quality was assessed on an Agilent 2100 Bioanalyzer. The CDR3, cysteine through phenylalanine, is 17 amino acids long. Just CDR3 DNA is preserved here, 51 bases in frame from base 1. Based on the germline V gene, the CDR1 and CDR2 sequences are LGHNA and YNFKEQ. Germline trimming amounts to 1 base on V and 0 bases on J, with 7 as the count of junction bases outside the gene matches.

This TCR derives from a young woman with Graves' ophthalmopathy. The chain was built from TRBV4-2 and TRBJ2-5; TRBD1 lines up with 8 middle nucleotides. What was sequenced was blood. The CDR3: CASSQGPGQAYQETQYF. Here is the DNA: TGTGCCAGCAGCCAAGGACCGGGACAGGCATACCAAGAGACCCAGTACTTC.